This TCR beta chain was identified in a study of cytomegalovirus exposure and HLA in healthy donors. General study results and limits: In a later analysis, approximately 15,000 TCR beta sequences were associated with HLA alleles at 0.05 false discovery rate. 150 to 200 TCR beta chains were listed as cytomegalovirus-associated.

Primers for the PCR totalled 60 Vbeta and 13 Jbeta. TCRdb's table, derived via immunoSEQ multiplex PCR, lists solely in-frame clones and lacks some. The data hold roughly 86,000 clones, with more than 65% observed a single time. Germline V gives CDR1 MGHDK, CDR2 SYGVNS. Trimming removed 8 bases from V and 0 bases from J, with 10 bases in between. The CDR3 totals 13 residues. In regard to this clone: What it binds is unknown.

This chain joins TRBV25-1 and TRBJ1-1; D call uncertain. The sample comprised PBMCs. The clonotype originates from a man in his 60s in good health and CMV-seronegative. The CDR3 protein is CASDAGLNTEAFF. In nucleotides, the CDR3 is TGTGCCAGCGACGCGGGGTTGAACACTGAAGCTTTCTTT.